These 28 T cell receptor beta chains came from one sample sequenced in a study of blood T cell repertoires in COVID-19. The protocol was immunoSEQ multiplex PCR, while the TCRdb copy is restricted to in-frame clones and leaves out a portion. The data show tens of thousands of clones, approximately 89% seen once. The sample comprised peripheral blood. These receptors originate from a woman in her sixties with active COVID-19.

In this sample, this clone turned up a few times. This rearrangement joins TRBV6-5 to TRBJ2-5; tentatively, D is TRBD1 (6 bases). CDR1 and CDR2 (germline): MNHEY, SVGAGI. The CDR3 has 13 residues. The ends were cut back, 6 bases at V and 2 bases at J, with 10 bases in the middle. The CDR3 loop reads CASSRQVQETQYF. The DNA of the CDR3 is TGTGCCAGCAGCAGACAGGTTCAAGAGACCCAGTACTTC.

The chain has TRBV10-1 and TRBJ2-1; D perhaps matches TRBD2 (5 bases). Germline CDR1 reads WNHNN; CDR2 reads SYGVQD (reference sequence). The CDR3 length is 14 residues. V lost 9 bases and J lost 2, with 14 bases in between. The CDR3 DNA reads as TGCGCCAGTACCCGGACTGGTACCTACAATGAGCAGTTCTTC. Its protein is CASTRTGTYNEQFF.

DNA of the CDR3: TGTGCCAGCAGAGAGACAGGGGGCTATTCACCCCTCCACTTT. Protein product: CASRETGGYSPLHF. This chain uses TRBV7-8 with TRBJ1-6; 10 nucleotides match TRBD1. J was trimmed by 8 bases and V by 6 bases; bases with no gene match: 4. Germline lookup yields CDR1 SGHVS and CDR2 FQNEAQ. This CDR3 has 14 amino acids. Complete variable domain (other parts from reference TRBV7-8 and TRBJ1-6): GAGVSQSPRYKVAKRGQDVALRCDPISGHVSLFWYQQALGQGPEFLTYFQNEAQLDKSGLPSDRFFAERPEGSVSTLKIQRTQQEDSAVYLCASRETGGYSPLHFGNGTRLTVT.

The CDR3 is CASLDRGDYGYTF. The CDR3 DNA is TGTGCCAGCCTTGACAGGGGCGACTATGGCTACACCTTC. The genes are TRBV6-5 and TRBJ1-2; 8 bases line up with TRBD1. The CDR3 runs to 13 residues. J lost 3 bases, V lost 8 bases, and 5 bases had no gene match. Germline values: CDR1 MNHEY, CDR2 SVGAGI.

The rearrangement uses TRBV6-5 and TRBJ1-6; TRBD1 is a possible D gene (6 bases). The CDR3 is 13 residues long. V was trimmed by 5 bases and J by 7 bases, leaving 9 bases between them. Germline V gene sequence: CDR1 MNHEY, CDR2 SVGAGI. Here the CDR3 reads CASSRQANSPLHF. DNA of the CDR3: TGTGCCAGCAGTCGACAGGCGAATTCACCCCTCCACTTT.

The V call is TRBV5-1, the J call TRBJ1-4, with 8 bases matching TRBD1. This CDR3 spans 15 amino acids. Germline trimming cut 4 bases from V and 5 bases from J; bases unmatched to any gene: 7. The germline CDR1 and CDR2 sequences are SGHRS and YFSETQ. The CDR3 sequence: CASSGQGQLNEKLFF. The CDR3 bases are TGCGCCAGCAGCGGACAGGGCCAGTTGAATGAAAAACTGTTTTTT.

CDR3 amino acids: CASSQVKIGPGLLGYTF. The DNA for the CDR3 is TGTGCCAGCAGCCAAGTTAAAATCGGGCCAGGGCTTCTCGGCTACACCTTC. The gene calls are TRBV21-1 and TRBJ1-2; the tabulated D call, TRBD1, remains unverified against the DNA. TRBV21-1 is flagged as a pseudogene. This CDR3 contains 17 residues.

V and J are TRBV5-1 and TRBJ1-2; 12 nucleotides line up with TRBD1. V dropped 4 bases and J dropped 6; count of bases not matched to a gene: 7. CDR3 size: 15 residues. From germline, CDR1 is SGHRS and CDR2 YFSETQ. In nucleotides, the CDR3 is TGCGCCAGCAGCATACCGGGACAGGGGGCGCATGGCTACACCTTC. Translation: CASSIPGQGAHGYTF.

CDR3 sequence reads: CASRPLRTEAFF. The CDR3 DNA sequence: TGTGCCAGCCGACCCCTGAGGACTGAAGCTTTCTTT. The chain recombines TRBV12-3 or TRBV12-4 with TRBJ1-1, with unresolved D. The CDR3 runs to 12 residues. Trimming stripped 8 bases from V and 5 bases from J, with 12 bases between.

The chain uses TRBV21-1 and TRBJ1-2; the D segment call TRBD1 is taken from the table without a DNA check. TRBV21-1 is a pseudogene. This CDR3 is built from 15 residues. The CDR3 sequence is CASIGRGPLNYGYTF. CDR3 sequence (DNA): TGTGCCAGCATCGGCAGGGGGCCGTTAAACTATGGCTACACCTTC.

This rearrangement joins TRBV7-9 to TRBJ1-5; the D gene is possibly TRBD1 (5 bases). The CDR3 covers 14 residues. V shed 6 bases and J shed 3 bases, with 12 bases lying between them. Germline CDR1 SEHNR, CDR2 FQNEAQ (reference sequence). Here the CDR3 DNA reads TGTGCCAGCAGAAGTGACAGAAACAATCAGCCCCAGCATTTT. Its protein product is CASRSDRNNQPQHF.

The V call is TRBV4-2, the J call TRBJ2-6; D may be TRBD2 (6 bases). CDR3 length equals 16 residues. V gave up 4 bases and J gave up 1 base, with 11 bases separating them. Germline V gene lookup returns CDR1 LGHNA and CDR2 YNFKEQ. CDR3 loop: CASSPGGASGANVLTF. The CDR3 nucleotides read TGTGCCAGCAGCCCCGGAGGGGCATCTGGGGCCAACGTCCTGACTTTC.

The V and J genes are TRBV29-1 and TRBJ2-3; 8 bases map to TRBD2. Trimming at V came to 7 bases and at J to 5 bases, leaving 11 bases not matched to a gene. The CDR3 has 14 amino acids. The germline CDR1 and CDR2 sequences are SQVTM and ANQGSEA. Here the CDR3 reads CSASLSGVGDTQYF. The CDR3 DNA reads as TGCAGCGCTTCCCTTAGCGGGGTGGGAGATACGCAGTATTTT.

This chain connects TRBV2 to TRBJ2-4; D not certain. This CDR3 has 13 residues. The V and J ends lost 7 bases and 0 bases respectively, with 7 bases between them. Germline V gives CDR1 SNHLY, CDR2 FYNNEI. CDR3 sequence reads: CASTTLAKNIQYF. In DNA, the CDR3 is TGTGCCAGCACGACTCTAGCCAAAAACATTCAGTACTTC.

The chain couples TRBV19 to TRBJ1-2; 10 bases match TRBD1. Germline V gene sequence: CDR1 LNHDA, CDR2 SQIVND (reference sequence). This CDR3 has 14 residues. The V segment lost 6 bases and the J segment 5 bases; nucleotides outside the gene matches: 6. In nucleotides, the CDR3 is TGTGCCAGTAGCTCACCGGGACAGGGGTATGGCTACACCTTC. It encodes CASSSPGQGYGYTF. Full variable domain (remainder filled in from reference TRBV19 and TRBJ1-2): DGGITQSPKYLFRKEGQNVTLSCEQNLNHDAMYWYRQDPGQGLRLIYYSQIVNDFQKGDIAEGYSVSREKKESFPLTVTSAQKNPTAFYLCASSSPGQGYGYTFGSGTRLTVV.

This clone was seen once. The gene calls are TRBV12-3 or TRBV12-4 and TRBJ2-2; tentatively, D is TRBD2 (5 bases). This CDR3 has 13 residues. Deletions cut 6 bases from V and 6 bases from J, with 11 bases between. Written as DNA, the CDR3 is TGTGCCAGCAGGCCGAGGGAAGCCGGGGAGCTGTTTTTT. Amino acids: CASRPREAGELFF.

The chain employs TRBV30 and TRBJ1-2, with 11 bases lining up with TRBD1. The CDR3 loop spans 15 amino acids. Germline V gene sequence: CDR1 GTSNPN, CDR2 SVGIG (reference sequence). J gave up 5 bases and V 0 bases, and 5 bases lay outside the gene matches. CDR3 in amino acids: CAWSVRTGGSYGYTF. CDR3 coding DNA: TGTGCCTGGAGTGTAAGGACAGGGGGCTCGTATGGCTACACCTTC.

This rearrangement joins TRBV7-9 to TRBJ2-7; 7 bases agree with TRBD2. The CDR3 is 16 amino acids. Germline CDR1 SEHNR, CDR2 FQNEAQ (reference sequence). Losses at the gene ends were 1 base for V and 12 bases for J; bases not matched to a gene: 18. DNA for the CDR3: TGTGCCAGCAGCTTAGGCCCGGCTAGGGCGGGAGCGGCACTGTACTTC. Amino acid sequence: CASSLGPARAGAALYF. The whole variable domain, filled in from reference TRBV7-9 and TRBJ2-7, reads DTGVSQNPRHKITKRGQNVTFRCDPISEHNRLYWYRQTLGQGPEFLTYFQNEAQLEKSRLLSDRFSAERPKGSFSTLEIQRTEQGDSAMYLCASSLGPARAGAALYFGPGTRLTVT.

CDR3 loop: CASSISINRNEQFF. DNA for the CDR3: TGTGCCAGTAGTATTTCCATTAATCGGAATGAGCAGTTCTTC. This chain uses TRBV19 with TRBJ2-1; D remains unclear. The CDR3 loop spans 14 amino acids. Germline CDR1 LNHDA, CDR2 SQIVND (reference sequence). V was pared by 3 bases and J by 7 bases, with 13 bases between. The variable domain in full, with the rest retrieved from reference TRBV19 and TRBJ2-1, is DGGITQSPKYLFRKEGQNVTLSCEQNLNHDAMYWYRQDPGQGLRLIYYSQIVNDFQKGDIAEGYSVSREKKESFPLTVTSAQKNPTAFYLCASSISINRNEQFFGPGTRLTVL.

This rearrangement joins TRBV7-6 to TRBJ1-3, with D possibly being TRBD1 (6 bases). The CDR3 extends over 20 amino acids. Between the trimmed V and J ends, which lost 5 bases and 1 base, there was a span of 27 bases. Germline V gene data show CDR1 as SGHVS and CDR2 as FNYEAQ. The CDR3 is CASSGGGVGGQFFSGNTIYF. The DNA for the CDR3 is TGTGCCAGCAGCGGCGGGGGGGTCGGCGGACAGTTTTTTTCTGGAAACACCATATATTTT.

The chain carries TRBV9 and TRBJ1-3; possible D gene TRBD1, 6 bases. CDR1 is SGDLS, CDR2 YYNGEE, per germline. Between the trimmed V and J ends, which lost 4 bases and 8 bases, there was a span of 10 bases. The CDR3 covers 12 residues. CDR3 nucleotide sequence: TGTGCCAGCAGCTCGCGGACAGACACCATATATTTT. Amino acids: CASSSRTDTIYF.

The chain carries TRBV3-1 (or the pseudogene TRBV3-2) and TRBJ1-5; D uncertain. The CDR3 runs to 14 residues. V lost 1 base, J lost 3 bases, and 7 bases lay in between. Germline V gene data show CDR1 as LGHDT and CDR2 as YNNKEL (reference sequence). The CDR3 here is CASSQGPDNQPQHF. CDR3 DNA sequence: TGTGCCAGCAGCCAAGGGCCAGACAATCAGCCCCAGCATTTT.

The chain joins TRBV9 to TRBJ1-2; TRBD1 might be the D (6 bases). The germline CDR1 and CDR2 sequences are SGDLS and YYNGEE. The V gene lost 0 bases and the J gene lost 5 bases, with 8 bases spanning the gap. The CDR3 runs 13 residues. CDR3 DNA: TGTGCCAGCAGCGTAGAGGGGGTGTATGGCTACACCTTC. Amino acids: CASSVEGVYGYTF.

The chain employs TRBV25-1 and TRBJ2-1, with D possibly being TRBD1 (6 bases). In germline, CDR1 is MGHDK, CDR2 SYGVNS. The CDR3 consists of 13 residues. Trimming took 2 bases from V and 8 from J, leaving 10 bases between them. CDR3 sequence (DNA): TGTGCCAGCAGTGAAGGACAGCGCGATGAGCAGTTCTTC. Amino acid sequence: CASSEGQRDEQFF.

This chain connects TRBV5-5 to TRBJ2-7; D ambiguous. The CDR3 loop spans 12 amino acids. The V gene's germline CDR1 is SGHKS and CDR2 YYEKEE (reference sequence). The ends were cut back, 2 bases at V and 4 bases at J, with 7 bases in the middle. The CDR3 sequence is CASSFTDYEQYF. The DNA of the CDR3 is TGTGCCAGCAGCTTCACAGATTACGAGCAGTACTTC. The whole variable domain, remainder taken from reference TRBV5-5 and TRBJ2-7, is DAGVTQSPTHLIKTRGQQVTLRCSPISGHKSVSWYQQVLGQGPQFIFQYYEKEERGRGNFPDRFSARQFPNYSSELNVNALLLGDSALYLCASSFTDYEQYFGPGTRLTVT.

This clone was seen only a few times. This chain joins TRBV5-1 and TRBJ2-3; 8 nucleotides agree with TRBD2. The V and J ends lost 2 bases and 0 bases, in that order; junction bases with no gene match: 5. The germline V gene has CDR1 SGHRS and CDR2 YFSETQ. The CDR3 has 16 amino acids. The CDR3 coding sequence is TGCGCCAGCAGCTTACAGCGGGGGATCAGCACAGATACGCAGTATTTT. It encodes CASSLQRGISTDTQYF. The full variable domain, in which reference TRBV5-1 and TRBJ2-3 provide the parts outside the CDR3, is KAGVTQTPRYLIKTRGQQVTLSCSPISGHRSVSWYQQTPGQGLQFLFEYFSETQRNKGNFPGRFSGRQFSNSRSEMNVSTLELGDSALYLCASSLQRGISTDTQYFGPGTRLTVL.

Here the CDR3 DNA reads TGTGCCAGCAGCCAAACCGGGACTAACAATGAGCAGTTCTTC. Its protein is CASSQTGTNNEQFF. The chain combines TRBV5-6 with TRBJ2-1; 7 positions agree with TRBD2. CDR1 is SGHDT and CDR2 is YYEEEE in the germline V gene. This CDR3 region has 14 residues. J gave up 5 bases and V 4 bases, and 6 bases lay outside the gene matches.

J is TRBJ2-2 and V is TRBV7-6; possibly TRBD1 for D (6 bases). Germline CDR1 SGHVS, CDR2 FNYEAQ. V lost 5 bases and J lost 0, with 13 bases in between. This CDR3 has 16 amino acids. CDR3 amino acids: CASSRPGQPNTGELFF. Here the CDR3 DNA reads TGTGCCAGCAGCCGACCGGGACAACCGAACACCGGGGAGCTGTTTTTT.